The present entry profiles one T cell receptor (beta chain) with its context. V lost 7 bases, J lost 8 bases, and 12 bases lay in between. CDR1 and CDR2 from the germline V gene are SNHLY and FYNNEI. This CDR3 has 13 amino acids. This entry comes from a study of CD8+CD57+ T cells in acquired aplastic anemia. The template for TCR beta VDJ and CDR3 sequence profiling was genomic DNA. TCRdb itself ran the reads through MiXCR, one entry per CDR3 protein. The table lists 300,000 or so distinct CDR3 sequences, under 65% of them singletons. All sequencing subjects had displayed CD8+CD57+ cell expansion on flow cytometry.

This TCR derives from a human donor with aplastic anemia. Sequencing input: sorted CD4+, CD8+, or CD8+CD57+ T cells (not recorded which) from PBMCs. The chain is built from TRBV2 and TRBJ1-6; D is unclear. CDR3 DNA sequence: TGTGCCAGCAAGGTCCAATCCGATTCACCCCTCCACTTT. This codes for CASKVQSDSPLHF.